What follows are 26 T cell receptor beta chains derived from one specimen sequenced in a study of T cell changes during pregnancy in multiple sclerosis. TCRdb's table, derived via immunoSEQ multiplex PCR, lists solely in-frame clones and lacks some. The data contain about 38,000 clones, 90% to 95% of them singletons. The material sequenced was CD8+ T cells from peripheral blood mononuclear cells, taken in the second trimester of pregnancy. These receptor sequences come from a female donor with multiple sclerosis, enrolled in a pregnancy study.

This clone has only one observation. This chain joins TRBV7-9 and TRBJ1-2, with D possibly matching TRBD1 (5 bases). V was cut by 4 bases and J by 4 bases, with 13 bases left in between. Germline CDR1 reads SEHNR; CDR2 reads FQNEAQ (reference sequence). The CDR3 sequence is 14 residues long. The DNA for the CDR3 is TGTGCCAGCAGCTCAATTACAGGCTTCTATGGCTACACCTTC. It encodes CASSSITGFYGYTF.

The CDR3 region is CASSLSWAFSGNTIYF. CDR3 in DNA: TGTGCCAGCAGTTTATCTTGGGCTTTCTCTGGAAACACCATATATTTT. V gene TRBV28 combines with J gene TRBJ1-3, with D uncertain. CDR3 length: 16 residues. Per the germline V gene, CDR1 is MDHEN and CDR2 is SYDVKM. V was clipped by 1 base and J by 0 bases, with 10 bases between them.

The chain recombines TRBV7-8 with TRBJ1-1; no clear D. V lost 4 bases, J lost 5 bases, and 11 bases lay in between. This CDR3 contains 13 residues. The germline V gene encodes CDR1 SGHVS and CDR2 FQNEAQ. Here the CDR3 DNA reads TGTGCCAGCAGCTCCCAGACCGGGACTGAAGCTTTCTTT. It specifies CASSSQTGTEAFF.

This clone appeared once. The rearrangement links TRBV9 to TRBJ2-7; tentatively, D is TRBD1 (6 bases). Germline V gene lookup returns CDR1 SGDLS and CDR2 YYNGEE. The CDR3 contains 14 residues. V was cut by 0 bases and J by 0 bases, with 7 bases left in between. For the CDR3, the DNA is TGTGCCAGCAGCGTAGGGGACACCTCCTACGAGCAGTACTTC. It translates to CASSVGDTSYEQYF.

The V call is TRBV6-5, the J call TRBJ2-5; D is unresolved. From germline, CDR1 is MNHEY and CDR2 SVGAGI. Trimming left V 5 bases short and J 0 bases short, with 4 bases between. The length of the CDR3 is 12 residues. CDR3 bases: TGTGCCAGCAGTCCTAACCAAGAGACCCAGTACTTC. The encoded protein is CASSPNQETQYF.

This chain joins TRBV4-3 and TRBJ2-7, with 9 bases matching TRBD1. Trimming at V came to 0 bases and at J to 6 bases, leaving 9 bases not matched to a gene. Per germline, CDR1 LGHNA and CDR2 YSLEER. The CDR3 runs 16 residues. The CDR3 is CASSQDGPTGGAEQYF. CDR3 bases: TGCGCCAGCAGCCAAGATGGTCCGACAGGGGGGGCCGAGCAGTACTTC.

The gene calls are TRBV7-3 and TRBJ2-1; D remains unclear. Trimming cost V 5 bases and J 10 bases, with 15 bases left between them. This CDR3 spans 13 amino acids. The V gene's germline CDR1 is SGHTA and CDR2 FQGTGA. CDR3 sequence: CASSAYTTGEQFF. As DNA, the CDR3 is TGTGCCAGCAGCGCATATACTACCGGCGAGCAGTTCTTC.

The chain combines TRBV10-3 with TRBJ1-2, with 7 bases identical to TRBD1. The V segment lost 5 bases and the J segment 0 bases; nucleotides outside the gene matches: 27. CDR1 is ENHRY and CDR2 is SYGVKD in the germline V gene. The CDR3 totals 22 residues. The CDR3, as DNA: TGTGCCATCAGTTTCGCTCGGGACAGATCGCAAGTTTCTGTGAAAGCTAACTATGGCTACACCTTC. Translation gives CAISFARDRSQVSVKANYGYTF.

The CDR3 sequence: CATSGRMNLYNEQFF. CDR3 DNA sequence: TGTGCCACCAGCGGCCGCATGAACCTCTACAATGAGCAGTTCTTC. The chain is built from TRBV15 and TRBJ2-1; no reliable D call. The V and J ends lost 5 bases and 3 bases respectively, with 14 bases between them. Looked up from germline, CDR1 is LNHNV and CDR2 is YYDKDF (reference sequence). The CDR3 has 15 amino acids.

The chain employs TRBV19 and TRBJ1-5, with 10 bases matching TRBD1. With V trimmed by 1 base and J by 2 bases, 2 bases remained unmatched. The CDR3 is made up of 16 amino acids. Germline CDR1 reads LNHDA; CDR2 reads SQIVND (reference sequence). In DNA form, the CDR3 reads TGTGCCAGTAGTATAGGACAGGGGGCCGGCAATCAGCCCCAGCATTTT. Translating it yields CASSIGQGAGNQPQHF. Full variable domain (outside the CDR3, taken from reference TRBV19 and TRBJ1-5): DGGITQSPKYLFRKEGQNVTLSCEQNLNHDAMYWYRQDPGQGLRLIYYSQIVNDFQKGDIAEGYSVSREKKESFPLTVTSAQKNPTAFYLCASSIGQGAGNQPQHFGDGTRLSIL.

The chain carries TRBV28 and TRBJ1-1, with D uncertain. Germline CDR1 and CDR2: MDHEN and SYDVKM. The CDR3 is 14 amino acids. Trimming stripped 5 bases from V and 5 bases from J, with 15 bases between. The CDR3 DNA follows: TGTGCCAGCAGTCTAACACCTGGCGGGACTGAAGCTTTCTTT. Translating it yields CASSLTPGGTEAFF.

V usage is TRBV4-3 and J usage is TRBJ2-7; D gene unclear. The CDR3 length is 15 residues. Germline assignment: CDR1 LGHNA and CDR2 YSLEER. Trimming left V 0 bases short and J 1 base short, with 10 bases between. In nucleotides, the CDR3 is TGCGCCAGCAGCCAAGATTTTGGCTCTTCCTACGAGCAGTACTTC. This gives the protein CASSQDFGSSYEQYF.

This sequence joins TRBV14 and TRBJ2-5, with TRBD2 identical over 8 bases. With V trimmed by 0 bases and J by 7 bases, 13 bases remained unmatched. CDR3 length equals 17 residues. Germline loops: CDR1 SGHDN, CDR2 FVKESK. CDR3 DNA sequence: TGTGCCAGCAGCCAAGATAGTGTGTGGACTAGCTTGGGGACCCAGTACTTC. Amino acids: CASSQDSVWTSLGTQYF.

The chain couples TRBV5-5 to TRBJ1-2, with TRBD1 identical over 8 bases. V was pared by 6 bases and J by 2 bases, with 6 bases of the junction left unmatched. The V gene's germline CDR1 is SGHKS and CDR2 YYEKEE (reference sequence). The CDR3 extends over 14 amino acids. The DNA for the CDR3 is TGTGCCAGCAATCCCGGACAGGGAAACTATGGCTACACCTTC. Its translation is CASNPGQGNYGYTF.

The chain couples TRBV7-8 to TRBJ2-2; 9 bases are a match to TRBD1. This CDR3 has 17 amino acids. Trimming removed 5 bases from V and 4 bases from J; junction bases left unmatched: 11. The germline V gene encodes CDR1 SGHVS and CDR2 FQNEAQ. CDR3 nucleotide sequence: TGTGCCAGCAGCCCCCAAACCGGGACAGGGTTCACCGGGGAGCTGTTTTTT. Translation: CASSPQTGTGFTGELFF.

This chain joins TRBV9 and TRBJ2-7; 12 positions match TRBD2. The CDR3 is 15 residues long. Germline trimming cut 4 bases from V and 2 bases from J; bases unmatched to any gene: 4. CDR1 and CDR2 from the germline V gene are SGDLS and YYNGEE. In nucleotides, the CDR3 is TGTGCCAGCAGCTCAGGACTAGCGGGGACCTACGAGCAGTACTTC. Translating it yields CASSSGLAGTYEQYF.

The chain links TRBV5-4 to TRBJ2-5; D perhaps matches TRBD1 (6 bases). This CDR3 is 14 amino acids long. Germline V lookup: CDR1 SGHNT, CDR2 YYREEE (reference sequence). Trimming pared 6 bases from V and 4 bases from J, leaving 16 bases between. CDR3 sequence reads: CASTREGGGETQYF. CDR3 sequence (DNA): TGTGCCAGCACCCGTGAAGGGGGTGGAGAGACCCAGTACTTC.

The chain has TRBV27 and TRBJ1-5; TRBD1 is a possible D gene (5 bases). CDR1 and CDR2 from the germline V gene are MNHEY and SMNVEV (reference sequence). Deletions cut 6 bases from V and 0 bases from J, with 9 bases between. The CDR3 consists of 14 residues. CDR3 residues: CASRTAYSNQPQHF. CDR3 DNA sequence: TGTGCCAGCAGGACAGCTTATAGCAATCAGCCCCAGCATTTT.

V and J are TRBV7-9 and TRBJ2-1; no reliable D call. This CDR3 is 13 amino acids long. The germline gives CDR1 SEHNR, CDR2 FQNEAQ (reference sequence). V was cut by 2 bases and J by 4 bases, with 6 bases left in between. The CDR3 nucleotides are TGTGCCAGCAGCTTATCAGGATACAATGAGCAGTTCTTC. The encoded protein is CASSLSGYNEQFF.

This CDR3 reads CASSESGLSGNTIYF. The CDR3 DNA reads TGTGCCAGCAGTGAAAGTGGGCTCAGTGGAAACACCATATATTTT. This chain links TRBV2 with TRBJ1-3, with no clear D. Germline CDR1 SNHLY, CDR2 FYNNEI. The CDR3 spans 15 residues. V was pared by 2 bases and J by 3 bases, with 11 bases between.

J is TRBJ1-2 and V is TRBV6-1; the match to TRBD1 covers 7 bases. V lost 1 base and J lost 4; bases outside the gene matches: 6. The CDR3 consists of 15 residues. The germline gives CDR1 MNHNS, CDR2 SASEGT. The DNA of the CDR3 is TGTGCCAGCAGTGAAGGGCAGTCAGGGGGCTATGGCTACACCTTC. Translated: CASSEGQSGGYGYTF.

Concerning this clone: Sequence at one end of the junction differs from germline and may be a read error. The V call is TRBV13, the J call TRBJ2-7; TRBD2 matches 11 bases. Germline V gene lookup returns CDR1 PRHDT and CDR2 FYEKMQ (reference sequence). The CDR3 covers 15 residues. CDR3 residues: CASSFTSGSSSEQYF. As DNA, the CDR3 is TGTGCCAGCAGCTTTACTAGCGGGAGCTCCTCCGAGCAGTACTTC.

In DNA, the CDR3 is TGCAGCGTTGAACCAAGTGGGACAGGGATTTTGAACACTGAAGCTTTCTTT. Its protein product is CSVEPSGTGILNTEAFF. This chain joins TRBV29-1 and TRBJ1-1, with 9 bases fitting TRBD1. J was trimmed by 0 bases and V by 2 bases; bases with no gene match: 10. Germline V gene sequence: CDR1 SQVTM, CDR2 ANQGSEA. There are 17 residues in the CDR3.

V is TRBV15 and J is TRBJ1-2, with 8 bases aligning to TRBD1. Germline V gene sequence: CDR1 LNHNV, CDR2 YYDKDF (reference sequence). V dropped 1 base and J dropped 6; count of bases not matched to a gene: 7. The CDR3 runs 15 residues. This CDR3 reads CATSRVPGGRDGYTF. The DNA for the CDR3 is TGTGCCACCAGCAGAGTCCCAGGGGGCAGAGATGGCTACACCTTC.

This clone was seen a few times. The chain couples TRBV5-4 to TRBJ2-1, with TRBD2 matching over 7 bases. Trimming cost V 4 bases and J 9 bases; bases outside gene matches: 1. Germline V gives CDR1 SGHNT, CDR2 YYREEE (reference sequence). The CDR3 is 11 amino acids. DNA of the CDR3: TGTGCCAGCAGCGGGGAGGGTGAGCAGTTCTTC. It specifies CASSGEGEQFF.

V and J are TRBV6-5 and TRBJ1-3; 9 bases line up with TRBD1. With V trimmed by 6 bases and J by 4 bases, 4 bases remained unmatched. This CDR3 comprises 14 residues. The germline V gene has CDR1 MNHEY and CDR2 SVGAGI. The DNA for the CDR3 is TGTGCCAGCAGCCCCGGGACAGGGGGAAACACCATATATTTT. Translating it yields CASSPGTGGNTIYF.